This T cell receptor (beta chain) was obtained from a study of OX40 agonist ivuxolimab in advanced cancers. Findings and limits, study-wide: With doses of 0.1-3.0 mg/kg, partial responders showed among the lowest clonal expansion. Relative to CD4+ cells, CD8+ T cells on average had more expanded clones.

There are a few counts of this clone. Its target is unknown. The CDR3 has 18 amino acids. Germline CDR1 reads SNHLY; CDR2 reads FYNNEI. V gave up 2 bases and J gave up 2 bases, with 16 bases separating them. Patients were ineligible given autoimmune disease history or systemic immunosuppression. TCRdb's table, derived via immunoSEQ multiplex PCR, lists solely in-frame clones and lacks some. This sample carries 40,000 or so clones, approximately 86% of them seen once, and the ten largest clones take approximately 37%. The sample in question was CD4+ or CD8+ T cells sorted from blood, obtained in a trial of the OX40 agonist ivuxolimab. The chain is built from TRBV2 and TRBJ1-6; D is uncertain. The source of this sequence is an adult with an advanced solid tumor such as melanoma, head and neck, liver or kidney cancer. The CDR3 nucleotides are TGTGCCAGCAGTGAACCGCGGAGGGTAGGAGCCTATAATTCACCCCTCCACTTT. This sequence encodes CASSEPRRVGAYNSPLHF.